This is a list of T cell receptor beta chains from one sample in a study of blood T cells in healthy people across ages. MiXCR, run by TCRdb on the 5' RACE reads, gives a single entry per CDR3 protein. The sample includes approximately 1,700,000 distinct CDR3 sequences, approximately 40% of them seen just once. The sequenced sample was blood. These receptors were collected from a human donor in good health. Both conserved end residues are part of each CDR3. A D gene is named only where the DNA matches it firmly. Clone size is stated in some rows and not others, as once, few, many or a class when expanded.

size: .
D: .
V: TRBV7-9
J: TRBJ2-5
DNA: TGTGCCAGCAGCCGGCGGCCAGCCCGGGGATCACAAGAGACCCAGTACTTC
CDR3: CASSRRPARGSQETQYF

size: .
D: .
V: TRBV4-2
J: TRBJ1-2
DNA: TGTGCCAGCAGCCAGAAGGACAGAGTAGGATATGGCTACACCTTC
CDR3: CASSQKDRVGYGYTF

size: few
D: TRBD1
V: TRBV2
J: TRBJ2-1
DNA: TGTGCCAGCAGACACAGCCCGGGACAGGGTATCAGTGAGCAGTTCTTC
CDR3: CASRHSPGQGISEQFF

size: .
D: TRBD2
V: TRBV11-3
J: TRBJ2-1
DNA: TGTGCCAGCAGACCTAGCGGGGGGTACCACAATGAGCAGTTCTTC
CDR3: CASRPSGGYHNEQFF

size: .
D: .
V: TRBV7-2
J: TRBJ1-2
DNA: TGTGCCAGCAGCTTCCACCAGGCGAGGCCTAACTATGGCTACACCTTC
CDR3: CASSFHQARPNYGYTF

size: .
D: TRBD2
V: TRBV20-1
J: TRBJ2-1
DNA: TGCAGTGCAAGAAACCAACTAGCGGGGGCCTGGAATGAGCAGTTCTTC
CDR3: CSARNQLAGAWNEQFF

size: .
D: .
V: TRBV20-1
J: TRBJ2-3
DNA: TGCAGTGCTAGAGGGGGACGAGACACAGATACGCAGTATTTT
CDR3: CSARGGRDTDTQYF

size: .
D: .
V: TRBV5-1
J: TRBJ1-2
DNA: TGCGCCAGCAGAACTCAGCCTGGCGGCCGTGGCTACACCTTC
CDR3: CASRTQPGGRGYTF

size: .
D: .
V: TRBV6-2/TRBV6-3
J: TRBJ1-2
DNA: TGTGCCAGCAATCCCATAGACGACAACTATGGCTACACCTTC
CDR3: CASNPIDDNYGYTF

size: few
D: TRBD2
V: TRBV6-5
J: TRBJ2-3
DNA: TGTGCCAGCAGTTACGCTGGCGGGGGACCTAGCACAGATACGCAGTATTTT
CDR3: CASSYAGGGPSTDTQYF

size: .
D: .
V: TRBV29-1
J: TRBJ2-7
DNA: TGCAGCGTTCTATTGTCAGTGAGCTCCTACGAGCAGTACTTC
CDR3: CSVLLSVSSYEQYF

size: .
D: TRBD2
V: TRBV7-2
J: TRBJ2-7
DNA: TGTGCCAGCCAGCTCCTAGCGGGGTCCACCTACGAGCAGTACTTC
CDR3: CASQLLAGSTYEQYF

size: .
D: TRBD1
V: TRBV11-2
J: TRBJ2-3
DNA: TGTGCCAGCAGCTCGGAGACAGGGTTGAGCACAGATACGCAGTATTTT
CDR3: CASSSETGLSTDTQYF

size: few
D: .
V: TRBV25-1
J: TRBJ1-2
DNA: TGTGCCAGCAGTGAATACTTCAAAGCGGACTTAACCTATGGCTACACCTTC
CDR3: CASSEYFKADLTYGYTF

size: .
D: .
V: TRBV15
J: TRBJ2-5
DNA: TGTGCCACCAGCTTACAGGGTATACGGGAGACCCAGTACTTC
CDR3: CATSLQGIRETQYF

size: few
D: TRBD1
V: TRBV5-1
J: TRBJ1-1
DNA: TGCGCCAGCAGCCACGGGACAGGGGGCATCACTGAAGCTTTCTTT
CDR3: CASSHGTGGITEAFF

size: few
D: TRBD2
V: TRBV5-1
J: TRBJ2-3
DNA: TGCGTCAGCAGCCGGGGAGGACTAGCGGGGGGGAGAGCGGATACGCAGTATTTT
CDR3: CVSSRGGLAGGRADTQYF

size: few
D: TRBD1
V: TRBV7-9
J: TRBJ1-2
DNA: TGTGCCAGCAGCGTGACAGGGGAGGACGGCTACACCTTC
CDR3: CASSVTGEDGYTF

size: .
D: .
V: TRBV30
J: TRBJ2-5
DNA: TGTGCCTGGAGTCCTCGGACCACGCGGGAGACCCAGTACTTC
CDR3: CAWSPRTTRETQYF

size: .
D: TRBD1
V: TRBV11-3
J: TRBJ2-1
DNA: TGTGCCAGCGGGGGACAGGGAGCGGCCAATGAGCAGTTCTTC
CDR3: CASGGQGAANEQFF

size: .
D: .
V: TRBV3-1
J: TRBJ2-7
DNA: TGTGCCAGCAGCCAAGATTCTCAACTGATCTACGAGCAGTACTTC
CDR3: CASSQDSQLIYEQYF

size: .
D: .
V: TRBV6-5
J: TRBJ1-5
DNA: TGTGCCAGCAGCCTTTCGTCGGTTCAGCCCCAGCATTTT
CDR3: CASSLSSVQPQHF

size: .
D: .
V: TRBV10-3
J: TRBJ1-6
DNA: TGTGCCATCAGTGAGAACAGGAATTCACCCCTCCACTTT
CDR3: CAISENRNSPLHF

size: .
D: TRBD1
V: TRBV6-6
J: TRBJ2-7
DNA: TGTGCCAGCAGTTACTTGGGTGCAGGACAGGGCTCCTACGAGCAGTACTTC
CDR3: CASSYLGAGQGSYEQYF

size: .
D: .
V: TRBV25-1
J: TRBJ1-4
DNA: TGTGCCAGCAGTGAACCGCTGTCCGGGGGCCGTACTTTTAATGAAAAACTGTTTTTT
CDR3: CASSEPLSGGRTFNEKLFF

size: once
D: TRBD2
V: TRBV2
J: TRBJ2-1
DNA: TGTGCCATCCCTGCTAGCGGGGGGATCTACAATGAGCAGTTCTTC
CDR3: CAIPASGGIYNEQFF

size: .
D: TRBD2
V: TRBV20-1
J: TRBJ2-1
DNA: TGCAGTGCTCAGACTAGCGGGTGGTCTGATGAGCAGTTCTTC
CDR3: CSAQTSGWSDEQFF

size: few
D: TRBD1
V: TRBV4-2
J: TRBJ2-5
DNA: TGTGCCAGCAGCCTAGGGGGACAGGGTGGCTCGGAGACCCAGTACTTC
CDR3: CASSLGGQGGSETQYF

size: .
D: .
V: TRBV7-9
J: TRBJ1-1
DNA: TGTGCCAGCAGCTTAGGGGCATATCATGAAGCTTTCTTT
CDR3: CASSLGAYHEAFF

size: .
D: .
V: TRBV12-3/TRBV12-4
J: TRBJ2-3
DNA: TGTGCCAGCAGCTTCACCACAGGCCAATCTAACACAGATACGCAGTATTTT
CDR3: CASSFTTGQSNTDTQYF

size: .
D: TRBD2
V: TRBV2
J: TRBJ2-1
DNA: TGTGCCAGCAGTGCGGTAGACCCCTCAGCGGGACCTTACAATGAGCAGTTCTTC
CDR3: CASSAVDPSAGPYNEQFF

size: .
D: .
V: TRBV2
J: TRBJ1-6
DNA: TGTGCCAGCAGTGAAGCTGGTGGGCGGGCGGCGTCACCCCTCCACTTT
CDR3: CASSEAGGRAASPLHF

size: .
D: .
V: TRBV20-1
J: TRBJ2-5
DNA: TGCAGTGCTAGGTTAGCTTACCAAGAGACCCAGTACTTC
CDR3: CSARLAYQETQYF

size: .
D: .
V: TRBV2
J: TRBJ2-7
DNA: TGTGCCAGCAGCTCCCCCGACGGCTTGCGCTCCTACGAGCAGTACTTC
CDR3: CASSSPDGLRSYEQYF

size: .
D: TRBD2
V: TRBV4-2
J: TRBJ2-5
DNA: TGTGCCAGCAGCCAAGAAACGGGGGGGCCTTGGGAGACCCAGTACTTC
CDR3: CASSQETGGPWETQYF

size: .
D: .
V: TRBV4-3
J: TRBJ1-2
DNA: TGCGCCAGCAGCCCGCTGGCAGTGGGTGGCTACACCTTC
CDR3: CASSPLAVGGYTF

size: few
D: .
V: TRBV5-1
J: TRBJ2-1
DNA: TGCGCCAGCAGCTTGGACCCAGGGGGGCGTGAGCAGTTCTTC
CDR3: CASSLDPGGREQFF

size: few
D: TRBD1
V: TRBV7-2
J: TRBJ2-3
DNA: TGTGCCAGCAGCTTAGCTTGGGGCAGGGGGCAAGATACGCAGTATTTT
CDR3: CASSLAWGRGQDTQYF

size: few
D: .
V: TRBV24-1
J: TRBJ2-1
DNA: TGTGCCACCAGTGATTTGGGAGGGGGACTCAACAATGAGCAGTTCTTC
CDR3: CATSDLGGGLNNEQFF

size: few
D: TRBD1
V: TRBV13
J: TRBJ2-7
DNA: TGTGCCAGCAGCTCTATCCGGGACAGGGGCTACGAGCAGTACTTC
CDR3: CASSSIRDRGYEQYF

size: .
D: .
V: TRBV5-1
J: TRBJ1-6
DNA: TGCGCCAGCAGCTCCTCGATCAACGGTAATCGGATAGGTAATTCACCCCTCCACTTT
CDR3: CASSSSINGNRIGNSPLHF

size: .
D: TRBD1
V: TRBV11-2
J: TRBJ1-1
DNA: TGTGCCAGCAGTTCTAAGGGGGCTGCCTCCTCGGTGAACACTGAAGCTTTCTTT
CDR3: CASSSKGAASSVNTEAFF

size: few
D: .
V: TRBV27
J: TRBJ2-7
DNA: TGTACCAGCAGTTTATTTTTCGGGAGCTCCTACGAGCAGTACTTC
CDR3: CTSSLFFGSSYEQYF

size: few
D: .
V: TRBV11-2
J: TRBJ2-7
DNA: TGTGCCAGCAGCTTAGATTTCGGCAACTACGAGCAGTACTTC
CDR3: CASSLDFGNYEQYF

size: .
D: .
V: TRBV7-2
J: TRBJ1-5
DNA: TGTGCCAGCAGCTTAGGGGGTCGAGGCATGAATCAGCCCCAGCATTTT
CDR3: CASSLGGRGMNQPQHF

size: .
D: TRBD1
V: TRBV7-9
J: TRBJ1-1
DNA: TGTGCCAGCAGCTTAGGGGCAGGGGGGGACACTGAAGCTTTCTTT
CDR3: CASSLGAGGDTEAFF

size: .
D: .
V: TRBV7-3
J: TRBJ1-3
DNA: TGTGCCAGCAGCTTAAAGACACCCGCTGAGAGGAACACCATATATTTT
CDR3: CASSLKTPAERNTIYF

size: .
D: .
V: TRBV5-5
J: TRBJ2-3
DNA: TGTGCCAGCAGCTTGATGGGGTACACAGATACGCAGTATTTT
CDR3: CASSLMGYTDTQYF

size: .
D: .
V: TRBV29-1
J: TRBJ2-2
DNA: TGCAGCGTTGTTGCTAGCTGGACCGGGGAGCTGTTTTTT
CDR3: CSVVASWTGELFF

size: few
D: TRBD1
V: TRBV7-9
J: TRBJ2-3
DNA: TGTGCCAGCAGCGAGGGACAGCTGCTCACAGATACGCAGTATTTT
CDR3: CASSEGQLLTDTQYF

size: .
D: .
V: TRBV15
J: TRBJ2-3
DNA: TGTGCCACCAGCAGAGATTCCGCACTCCCCGGAGATACGCAGTATTTT
CDR3: CATSRDSALPGDTQYF

size: .
D: .
V: TRBV6-2/TRBV6-3
J: TRBJ2-4
DNA: TGTGCCAGCAGTTACCTCCACCCGGGGGACTTAGCCAAAAACATTCAGTACTTC
CDR3: CASSYLHPGDLAKNIQYF

size: .
D: TRBD2
V: TRBV2
J: TRBJ2-5
DNA: TGTGCCAGTCTCCCTAGCGGGGGGTTTTTGGAGACCCAGTACTTC
CDR3: CASLPSGGFLETQYF

size: .
D: .
V: TRBV7-2
J: TRBJ1-2
DNA: TGTGCCGGCAGCTTAGGGGGACCTAACTATGGCTACACCTTC
CDR3: CAGSLGGPNYGYTF

size: many
D: .
V: TRBV7-2
J: TRBJ2-2
DNA: TGTGCCAGCAGCTTAGTTGTAGTCAGCGGGGAGCTGTTTTTT
CDR3: CASSLVVVSGELFF